These 22 T cell receptor beta chains were all obtained from the same sample, sequenced in a study of T cells expressing NK-cell markers. For each CDR3 protein, TCRdb gives one entry from its re-call of the 5' RACE reads, without DNA. The sample has 350,000 to 500,000 distinct CDR3 sequences; the top ten hold approximately 7%. Sequencing was performed on blood T cells: a sorted CD56 or NKG2C T cell subset, CD4+ or CD8+ T cells, or bulk PBMC T cells (not recorded which). These receptors were collected from a woman between 18 and 70 years old in good health.

The CDR3 here is CASSLDYLQETQYF. The chain carries TRBV5-4 and TRBJ2-5. Looked up from germline, CDR1 is SGHNT and CDR2 is YYREEE (reference sequence). The CDR3 totals 14 residues. The full variable domain, with the rest looked up from reference TRBV5-4 and TRBJ2-5, is ETGVTQSPTHLIKTRGQQVTLRCSSQSGHNTVSWYQQALGQGPQFIFQYYREEENGRGNFPPRFSGLQFPNYSSELNVNALELDDSALYLCASSLDYLQETQYFGPGTRLLVL.

This chain connects TRBV4-1 to TRBJ2-5; without DNA, the TCRdb call of TRBD1 cannot be checked. CDR1 and CDR2 from the germline V gene are MGHRA and YSYEKL. This CDR3 comprises 14 residues. CDR3: CASSQDRVEETQYF.

The chain joins TRBV6-1 to TRBJ2-7; the TCRdb call, TRBD2, lacks DNA for checking. The CDR3 runs to 14 residues. Germline CDR1 reads MNHNS; CDR2 reads SASEGT. CDR3 in amino acids: CATRPLAGYSEQYF.

The genes are TRBV20-1 and TRBJ2-7; there is no DNA to check the TCRdb D call of TRBD2. In germline, CDR1 is DFQATT, CDR2 SNEGSKA (reference sequence). The CDR3 totals 14 residues. CDR3 sequence reads: CSAIPRAGTYEQYF.

The chain couples TRBV7-9 to TRBJ1-2. From germline, CDR1 is SEHNR and CDR2 FQNEAQ (reference sequence). The CDR3 loop spans 11 amino acids. This CDR3 is CASSFRHGYTF.

The rearrangement uses TRBV15 and TRBJ2-1; TCRdb calls TRBD1, which cannot be checked without DNA. The CDR3 has 18 amino acids. CDR1 and CDR2 from the germline V gene are LNHNV and YYDKDF (reference sequence). CDR3 region: CATSRDYPGQGTYNEQFF.

The genes are TRBV10-3 and TRBJ2-2; TCRdb designates TRBD1, a call that cannot be tested without DNA. CDR3 length equals 16 residues. Germline CDR1 ENHRY, CDR2 SYGVKD. The CDR3 reads CAISQGQGKKTGELFF.

This chain links TRBV12-3 or TRBV12-4 with TRBJ2-2; TCRdb designates TRBD1, a call that cannot be tested without DNA. This CDR3 region has 14 residues. CDR3 sequence reads: CASADREYTGELFF.

The rearrangement links TRBV29-1 to TRBJ2-1; TCRdb's assignment of TRBD1 cannot be checked, as there is no DNA. The CDR3 is 15 amino acids. The germline V gene encodes CDR1 SQVTM and CDR2 ANQGSEA. The CDR3 sequence is CSVEDSGQGFNEQFF.

V and J are TRBV12-3 or TRBV12-4 and TRBJ1-1; TCRdb designates TRBD1, a call that cannot be tested without DNA. The CDR3 runs to 17 residues. CDR3 in amino acids: CASSPRGPTSMNTEAFF.

This rearrangement joins TRBV6-2 or TRBV6-3 to TRBJ2-5. Germline V gives CDR1 MNHEY, CDR2 SVGEGT. This CDR3 has 15 amino acids. The CDR3 loop reads CASSYSSGEVETQYF.

This chain links TRBV7-2 with TRBJ1-5; TCRdb outputs TRBD1, but without DNA this stays unchecked. Germline values: CDR1 SGHTA, CDR2 FQGNSA. This CDR3 is 16 amino acids long. This chain's CDR3 is CASSLDGTGRNQPQHF.

The chain joins TRBV4-2 to TRBJ2-1; the TCRdb call, TRBD2, lacks DNA for checking. The germline V gene encodes CDR1 LGHNA and CDR2 YNFKEQ. The length of the CDR3 is 17 residues. The CDR3 reads CASSQGSGNGRKSEQFF.

V usage is TRBV7-3 and J usage is TRBJ2-3; TCRdb proposes TRBD2, but this gene call is untestable without DNA. CDR3 length: 16 residues. The germline V gene encodes CDR1 SGHTA and CDR2 FQGTGA. CDR3 region: CASSQGLAGSTDTQYF.

This chain uses TRBV4-3 with TRBJ2-5; TCRdb calls TRBD1, which cannot be checked without DNA. Per germline, CDR1 LGHNA and CDR2 YSLEER. This CDR3 spans 15 amino acids. CDR3 protein: CASSQGQGPQETQYF.

The rearrangement joins TRBV6-2 or TRBV6-3 to TRBJ1-5. The CDR3 covers 15 residues. Germline assignment: CDR1 MNHEY and CDR2 SVGEGT. The CDR3 sequence is CASSYGQNSNQPQHF.

The J gene is TRBJ2-7, the V gene TRBV9; no DNA is available, so the TRBD1 call from TCRdb remains unchecked. The germline gives CDR1 SGDLS, CDR2 YYNGEE. There are 14 residues in the CDR3. The chain's CDR3 is CASSAMGGEYEQYF.

J is TRBJ1-2 and V is TRBV6-1; TCRdb picks TRBD1, but there is no DNA to check that call. Germline lookup yields CDR1 MNHNS and CDR2 SASEGT. This CDR3 comprises 16 residues. CDR3 sequence reads: CASSGMGTGEYDGYTF.

The chain is built from TRBV12-3 or TRBV12-4 and TRBJ1-2; TCRdb's assignment of TRBD1 cannot be checked, as there is no DNA. This CDR3 is 14 amino acids long. The CDR3 loop is CASSFLGDTPGYTF.

The chain joins TRBV12-3 or TRBV12-4 to TRBJ1-4. The CDR3 covers 14 residues. The CDR3: CASTNLGANEKLFF.

V is TRBV25-1 and J is TRBJ1-3. Germline V CDR1 and CDR2: MGHDK, SYGVNS. The CDR3 is 15 residues long. CDR3 protein: CASSPTQGTGNTIYF.

The CDR3 protein is CASSIQLNEQYF. The chain carries TRBV19 and TRBJ2-7. Germline values: CDR1 LNHDA, CDR2 SQIVND (reference sequence). CDR3 length: 12 residues.